The rows below give T cell receptor beta chains drawn from one sample of a study of T cells expressing NK-cell markers. TCRdb reprocessed the 5' RACE reads and stores each CDR3 protein as one record, lacking DNA. This table holds about 550,000 distinct CDR3 sequences. The specimen sequenced was blood T cells: a sorted CD56 or NKG2C T cell subset, CD4+ or CD8+ T cells, or bulk PBMC T cells (not recorded which). Receptors were obtained from a man aged 18 to 29 in good health. The CDR3 runs from the conserved cysteine through the conserved F or W.

V: TRBV5-1
J: TRBJ1-1
CDR3: CASSAGQVPLNTEAFF

V: TRBV20-1
J: TRBJ2-3
CDR3: CSARGGRQGARDTQYF

V: TRBV10-3
J: TRBJ2-5
CDR3: CAISDRGRGRQETQYF

V: TRBV3-1
J: TRBJ2-4
CDR3: CASSQTGVKAKNIQYF

V: TRBV9
J: TRBJ2-2
CDR3: CASSVGDVGRSVLFF

V: TRBV3-1
J: TRBJ1-2
CDR3: CASSPLGQGDGYTF

V: TRBV20-1
J: TRBJ1-3
CDR3: CSARATGGNTIYF

V: TRBV5-1
J: TRBJ2-3
CDR3: CASSSSLRADTQYF

V: TRBV5-5
J: TRBJ1-5
CDR3: CASSWQGGNQPQHF

V: TRBV20-1
J: TRBJ2-5
CDR3: CSARDLLGRPETQYF

V: TRBV18
J: TRBJ2-1
CDR3: CASSPTSGLRVEQFF

V: TRBV12-3/TRBV12-4
J: TRBJ2-1
CDR3: CASSLLGYEPYNEQFF

V: TRBV20-1
J: TRBJ2-3
CDR3: CSARDLGQGTDTQYF

V: TRBV11-3
J: TRBJ2-1
CDR3: CASSPPHGGSYNEQFF

V: TRBV5-6
J: TRBJ2-3
CDR3: CASSFARRWDRHSTDTQYF

V: TRBV11-2
J: TRBJ1-4
CDR3: CASSWDGGSWEKLFF

V: TRBV11-2
J: TRBJ2-2
CDR3: CASSSTRLAVGELFF

V: TRBV6-5
J: TRBJ2-7
CDR3: CASSYSASGVSYEQYF

V: TRBV7-6
J: TRBJ2-1
CDR3: CASRFDRETYNEQFF

V: TRBV12-3/TRBV12-4
J: TRBJ1-2
CDR3: CASRSGTGGYTF

V: TRBV7-9
J: TRBJ2-1
CDR3: CATPRTGGVNEQFF

V: TRBV6-5
J: TRBJ2-3
CDR3: CASSWGGDSTDTQYF

V: TRBV29-1
J: TRBJ2-5
CDR3: CSVNGQRGETQYF

V: TRBV18
J: TRBJ1-1
CDR3: CASSPPSPGEAFF

V: TRBV7-9
J: TRBJ2-7
CDR3: CASSYSGTGNYEQYF

V: TRBV12-3/TRBV12-4
J: TRBJ2-1
CDR3: CASIRGTSGTYNEQFF

V: TRBV24-1
J: TRBJ2-3
CDR3: CATSDFEEGWNTDTQYF

V: TRBV15
J: TRBJ1-5
CDR3: CATSSQWGYNQPQHF

V: TRBV10-3
J: TRBJ2-1
CDR3: CAVTGAAGLAGENEQFF

V: TRBV5-1
J: TRBJ2-2
CDR3: CASSTEQGTGELFF

V: TRBV4-3
J: TRBJ2-3
CDR3: CASSQDTGNTDTQYF

V: TRBV7-2
J: TRBJ2-7
CDR3: CASSYDRDEQYF

V: TRBV6-1
J: TRBJ1-3
CDR3: CASSLDQARRRNTIYF

V: TRBV12-3/TRBV12-4
J: TRBJ2-6
CDR3: CASSFQGGAGANVLTF

V: TRBV7-9
J: TRBJ2-1
CDR3: CASSARGPFSYNEQFF

V: TRBV9
J: TRBJ2-6
CDR3: CASSVAGGAGANVLTF

V: TRBV14
J: TRBJ2-5
CDR3: CASSQDRSGRRQETQYF

V: TRBV6-2/TRBV6-3
J: TRBJ2-1
CDR3: CASSTDWGEQFF

V: TRBV7-2
J: TRBJ2-7
CDR3: CASGLSDYEQYF

V: TRBV20-1
J: TRBJ2-1
CDR3: CSAREDPSFGNEQFF

V: TRBV7-9
J: TRBJ1-4
CDR3: CASSLVGTGARGRKLFF

V: TRBV5-1
J: TRBJ2-4
CDR3: CASSPGTGTPKNIQYF